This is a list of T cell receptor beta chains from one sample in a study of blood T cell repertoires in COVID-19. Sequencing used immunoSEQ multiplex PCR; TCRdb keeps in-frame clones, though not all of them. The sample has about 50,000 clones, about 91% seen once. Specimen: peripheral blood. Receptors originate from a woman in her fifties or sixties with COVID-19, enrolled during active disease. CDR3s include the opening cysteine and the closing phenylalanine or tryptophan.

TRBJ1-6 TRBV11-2 CASRRVQGAVNSPLHF
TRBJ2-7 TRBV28 CASSSLAGAGHEQYF
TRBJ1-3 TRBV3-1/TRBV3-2 CASSQDRDSPGTIYF
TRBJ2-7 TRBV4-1 CASSQEVRDKDEQYF
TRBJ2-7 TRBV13 CASSALAGRSYEQYF
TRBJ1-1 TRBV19 CASSNQLNTEAFF
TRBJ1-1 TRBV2 CASSTGEGKAFF
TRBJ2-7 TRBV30 CAWSRQGAYEQYF
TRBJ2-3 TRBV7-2 CASSAGLAELDTQYF
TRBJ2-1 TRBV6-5 CASKMWQGYNEQFF
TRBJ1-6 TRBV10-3 CAIRNREINSPLHF
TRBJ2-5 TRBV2 CASSEVEKETQYF
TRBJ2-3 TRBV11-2 CASSPPGDTQYF
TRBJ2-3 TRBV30 CAWSVGGSTDTQYF
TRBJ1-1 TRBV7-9 CASSLGPGQGNTEAFF
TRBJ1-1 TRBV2 CASSQVPGQGPTEAFF
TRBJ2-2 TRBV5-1 CASSLATQGSAGELFF
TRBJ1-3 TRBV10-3 CAISDGYRLSSGNTIYF
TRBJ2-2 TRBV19 CASSRWTGGSGAGELFF
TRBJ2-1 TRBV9 CASSVYGSGYNEQFF
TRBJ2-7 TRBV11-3 CASSLTTGSYEQYF
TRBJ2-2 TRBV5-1 CASSLRVSGNTGELFF
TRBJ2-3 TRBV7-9 CASSLSLASFEFADTQYF
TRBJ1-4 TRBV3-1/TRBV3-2 CASKRGITNEKLFF
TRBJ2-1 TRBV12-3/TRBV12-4 CASSWANEQFF
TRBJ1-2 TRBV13 CASSSRTGRYGYTF
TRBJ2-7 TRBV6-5 CASRLGGVEQYF
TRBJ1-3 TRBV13 CASSLRGGGNTIYF
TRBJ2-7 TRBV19 CASSPTGGWYEQYF
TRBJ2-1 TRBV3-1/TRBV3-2 CASSRLSSGNEQFF
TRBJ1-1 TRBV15 CATSRDSPGQGANTEAFF
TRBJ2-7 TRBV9 CASSVGTDSAYEQYF
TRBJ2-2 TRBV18 CASSPQGGYHTGELFF
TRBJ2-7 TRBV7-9 CASSRIGEVEQYF